This TCR beta chain was sequenced during a study of blood T cell repertoires in COVID-19. Method: immunoSEQ multiplex PCR; TCRdb's copy keeps in-frame clones and lacks some. Among just under 40,000 clones listed, around 96% were seen once. This clone was seen only a few times. Germline V CDR1 and CDR2: SEHNR, FQNEAQ (reference sequence). V trimming: 5 bases; J trimming: 1 base; junction bases outside the gene matches: 13. The CDR3 contains 17 residues. Sequencing was done on a sample of peripheral blood. The receptor comes from a human donor with active COVID-19. The donor label of this sample is uncertain. J is TRBJ2-7 and V is TRBV7-9, with TRBD2 matching over 8 bases. In DNA form, the CDR3 reads TGTGCCAGCAGCCCTTGGGGGGGCGCGGGAGGATCCTACGAGCAGTACTTC. Translating gives CASSPWGGAGGSYEQYF.